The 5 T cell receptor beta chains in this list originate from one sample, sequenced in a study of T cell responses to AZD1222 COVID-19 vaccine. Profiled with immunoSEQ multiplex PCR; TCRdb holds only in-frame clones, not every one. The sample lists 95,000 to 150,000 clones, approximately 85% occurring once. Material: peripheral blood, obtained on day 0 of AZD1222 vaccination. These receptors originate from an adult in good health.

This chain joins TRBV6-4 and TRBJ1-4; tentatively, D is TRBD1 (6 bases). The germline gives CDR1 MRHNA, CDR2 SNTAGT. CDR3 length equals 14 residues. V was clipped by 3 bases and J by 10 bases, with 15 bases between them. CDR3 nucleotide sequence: TGTGCCAGCAGTGATCGGCCAGGGGAAGGAAAACTGTTTTTT. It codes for CASSDRPGEGKLFF.

This chain's CDR3 is CASKSQEKLFF. DNA of the CDR3: TGTGCCAGTAAAAGTCAAGAAAAACTGTTTTTT. This chain links TRBV19 with TRBJ1-4; D not certain. Germline-derived CDR1 and CDR2 are LNHDA and SQIVND (reference sequence). The ends were cut back, 7 bases at V and 8 bases at J, with 8 bases in the middle. This CDR3 is built from 11 residues.

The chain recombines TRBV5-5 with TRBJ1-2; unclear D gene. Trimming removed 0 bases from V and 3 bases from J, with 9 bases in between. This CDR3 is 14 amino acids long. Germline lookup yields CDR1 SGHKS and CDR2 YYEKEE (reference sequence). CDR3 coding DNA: TGTGCCAGCAGCTTGGTAGGGAACGACTATGGCTACACCTTC. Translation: CASSLVGNDYGYTF.

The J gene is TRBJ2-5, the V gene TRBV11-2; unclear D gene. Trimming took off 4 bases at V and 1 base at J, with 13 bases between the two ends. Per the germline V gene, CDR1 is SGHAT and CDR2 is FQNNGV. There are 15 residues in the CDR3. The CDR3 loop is CASSWGNRAQETQYF. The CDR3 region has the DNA TGTGCCAGCAGCTGGGGAAATAGAGCCCAAGAGACCCAGTACTTC.

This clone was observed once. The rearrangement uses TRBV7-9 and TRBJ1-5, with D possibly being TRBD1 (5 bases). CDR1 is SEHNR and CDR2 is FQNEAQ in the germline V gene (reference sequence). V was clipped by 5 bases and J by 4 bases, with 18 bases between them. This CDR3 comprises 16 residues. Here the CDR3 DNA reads TGTGCCAGCAGCCCCGCGGGGACGGTCTATAATCAGCCCCAGCATTTT. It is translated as CASSPAGTVYNQPQHF.